These 29 T cell receptor beta chains share one sample of origin, sequenced in a study of cytomegalovirus exposure and HLA in healthy donors. Method: immunoSEQ multiplex PCR; TCRdb's copy keeps in-frame clones and lacks some. Of roughly 130,000 clones in the sample, approximately 92% were seen once. The sequencing input was PBMCs. Receptors were obtained from a woman under 30 in good health and CMV-seropositive.

This clone has only one observation. This chain uses TRBV7-2 with TRBJ2-7; possibly TRBD1 for D (5 bases). Germline assignment: CDR1 SGHTA and CDR2 FQGNSA. The CDR3 covers 17 residues. The V end was cut by 2 bases, the J end by 0 bases, with 17 bases between. CDR3 region: CASSLSGGAGGSYEQYF. The CDR3, as DNA: TGTGCCAGCAGCTTATCAGGTGGGGCAGGTGGCTCCTACGAGCAGTACTTC.

The V gene is TRBV28, the J gene TRBJ1-1; D possibly corresponds to TRBD1 (6 bases). Germline-derived CDR1 and CDR2 are MDHEN and SYDVKM. The CDR3 is 12 residues long. The V end lost 6 bases, the J end lost 6 bases, and 11 bases lay between the germline ends. CDR3 sequence: CASRKQGPEAFF. The CDR3, as DNA: TGTGCCAGCAGGAAACAGGGTCCTGAAGCTTTCTTT.

The rearrangement uses TRBV5-1 and TRBJ2-5; 10 bases line up with TRBD2. Germline-derived CDR1 and CDR2 are SGHRS and YFSETQ. This CDR3 spans 15 amino acids. V lost 2 bases and J lost 5; bases outside the gene matches: 6. CDR3 nucleotide sequence: TGCGCCAGCAGCTTAGGGACTAGCGACCCGGAGACCCAGTACTTC. Its protein is CASSLGTSDPETQYF.

The CDR3: CASRRGAVGETQYF. The CDR3 nucleotides are TGTGCCAGCAGGCGGGGGGCCGTAGGAGAGACCCAGTACTTC. The chain couples TRBV6-1 to TRBJ2-5, with TRBD2 matching 8 bases. The V and J ends lost 6 bases and 4 bases, in that order; junction bases with no gene match: 7. Germline V gives CDR1 MNHNS, CDR2 SASEGT. The CDR3 has 14 residues.

The chain combines TRBV28 with TRBJ2-1, with TRBD2 identical over 10 bases. The CDR3 totals 20 residues. Germline V gene sequence: CDR1 MDHEN, CDR2 SYDVKM. With V trimmed by 6 bases and J by 0 bases, 17 bases remained unmatched. The CDR3 sequence: CASSPAGGLARSSSYNEQFF. The CDR3 DNA reads as TGTGCCAGCAGCCCGGCCGGGGGACTAGCGCGATCGAGCTCCTACAATGAGCAGTTCTTC.

The CDR3 DNA is TGTGCCAGCAGCCCACACCCCTCCGGGTCCGAAAAACTGTTTTTT. Translation: CASSPHPSGSEKLFF. V and J are TRBV9 and TRBJ1-4, with D unresolved. The length of the CDR3 is 15 residues. Germline V gene sequence: CDR1 SGDLS, CDR2 YYNGEE. Trimming pared 4 bases from V and 8 bases from J, leaving 18 bases between.

V usage is TRBV4-1 and J usage is TRBJ1-2, with 7 bases fitting TRBD1. Trimming removed 6 bases from V and 2 bases from J; junction bases left unmatched: 12. The CDR3 has 16 amino acids. The germline V gene encodes CDR1 MGHRA and CDR2 YSYEKL. Here the CDR3 reads CASRLGPNRGNYGYTF. The CDR3 bases are TGCGCCAGCAGGCTAGGGCCCAACAGGGGAAACTATGGCTACACCTTC.

The chain links TRBV19 to TRBJ1-4; TRBD1 matches at 9 bases. The CDR3 has 15 amino acids. Germline V lookup: CDR1 LNHDA, CDR2 SQIVND (reference sequence). Unmatched junction bases numbered 2, after V lost 6 bases and J lost 0 bases. The CDR3 DNA follows: TGTGCCAGTAGCCGACAGGGGGCAACTAATGAAAAACTGTTTTTT. Amino acids: CASSRQGATNEKLFF. The full variable domain, rest sourced from reference TRBV19 and TRBJ1-4, is DGGITQSPKYLFRKEGQNVTLSCEQNLNHDAMYWYRQDPGQGLRLIYYSQIVNDFQKGDIAEGYSVSREKKESFPLTVTSAQKNPTAFYLCASSRQGATNEKLFFGSGTQLSVL.

Here the CDR3 reads CASSGGYSPYGYTF. CDR3 in DNA: TGTGCCAGCAGCGGGGGGTATTCCCCTTATGGCTACACCTTC. J is TRBJ1-2 and V is TRBV5-8; the D gene is possibly TRBD1 (5 bases). The CDR3 loop spans 14 amino acids. Trimming removed 4 bases from V and 5 bases from J, with 15 bases in between. Germline CDR1 reads SGHTS; CDR2 reads YDEGEE.

This sequence joins TRBV18 and TRBJ2-5; the D is unclear. V shed 1 base and J shed 5 bases, with 5 bases lying between them. The CDR3 runs to 12 residues. Germline CDR1 KGHSH, CDR2 LQKENI. The CDR3 region has the DNA TGTGCCAGCTCACCACGAGAGGAGACCCAGTACTTC. It encodes CASSPREETQYF. Supplemented by reference TRBV18 and TRBJ2-5, the full variable domain reads NAGVMQNPRHLVRRRGQEARLRCSPMKGHSHVYWYRQLPEEGLKFMVYLQKENIIDESGMPKERFSAEFPKEGPSILRIQQVVRGDSAAYFCASSPREETQYFGPGTRLLVL.

This chain links TRBV29-1 with TRBJ1-2; maybe TRBD1 (6 bases). This CDR3 spans 14 amino acids. With 5 bases removed from V and 0 bases from J, the gap between germline ends came to 13 bases. The germline V gene encodes CDR1 SQVTM and CDR2 ANQGSEA. The DNA for the CDR3 is TGCAGCGTTCAACAGGGTAGTCCTAACTATGGCTACACCTTC. Translating gives CSVQQGSPNYGYTF.

J is TRBJ2-7 and V is TRBV5-1; D is ambiguous. CDR1 is SGHRS, CDR2 YFSETQ, per germline. The CDR3 contains 12 residues. Trimming removed 7 bases from V and 0 bases from J, with 8 bases in between. The CDR3 DNA reads as TGCGCCAGCTCCCTCAGCTCCTACGAGCAGTACTTC. It encodes CASSLSSYEQYF.

The gene calls are TRBV25-1 and TRBJ2-1; D call uncertain. This CDR3 spans 13 amino acids. The ends were cut back, 2 bases at V and 7 bases at J, with 9 bases in the middle. Germline CDR1 reads MGHDK; CDR2 reads SYGVNS. CDR3 region: CASSEHSPNEQFF. CDR3 sequence (DNA): TGTGCCAGCAGTGAACACTCCCCGAATGAGCAGTTCTTC.

This clone was observed a handful of times. This sample also contains other DNA sequences that code for the same CDR3. The rearrangement uses TRBV6-5 and TRBJ1-2; D is uncertain. CDR1 MNHEY and CDR2 SVGAGI come from the germline V gene. V shed 6 bases and J shed 0 bases, with 5 bases lying between them. The CDR3 runs to 12 residues. The CDR3: CASRSANYGYTF. CDR3 bases: TGTGCCAGCAGGAGCGCTAACTATGGCTACACCTTC.

This chain joins TRBV2 and TRBJ1-2; 9 positions agree with TRBD1. Germline values: CDR1 SNHLY, CDR2 FYNNEI. The CDR3 runs to 16 residues. The V segment lost 8 bases and the J segment 4 bases; nucleotides outside the gene matches: 14. The CDR3 reads CASGGQGKVWSYGYTF. DNA of the CDR3: TGTGCCAGCGGGGGACAGGGTAAGGTTTGGAGCTATGGCTACACCTTC.

This clone was counted a few times. This chain links TRBV7-9 with TRBJ1-6; D ambiguous. Trimming removed 4 bases at V and 3 bases at J, with 13 bases between. The CDR3 has 16 residues. Germline CDR1 is SEHNR and CDR2 is FQNEAQ (reference sequence). CDR3 protein: CASSSLDLIYNSPLHF. The CDR3 DNA reads as TGTGCCAGCAGCTCATTAGACTTGATCTATAATTCACCCCTCCACTTT.

This clone was recorded a few times. Other DNA sequences in the sample encode the same CDR3. The J gene is TRBJ2-7, the V gene TRBV5-1; TRBD1 aligns across 10 bases. V trimming: 4 bases; J trimming: 4 bases; junction bases outside the gene matches: 5. CDR3 length: 14 amino acids. Germline-derived CDR1 and CDR2 are SGHRS and YFSETQ. The chain's CDR3 is CASSPRTGGYEQYF. The DNA of the CDR3 is TGCGCCAGCAGCCCCAGGACAGGGGGATACGAGCAGTACTTC.

V gene TRBV7-6 combines with J gene TRBJ1-1; TRBD1 matches at 7 bases. Germline V gene data show CDR1 as SGHVS and CDR2 as FNYEAQ. The V gene end was trimmed by 5 bases and the J gene end by 1 base; junction bases not matched to a gene: 16. CDR3 length equals 18 residues. The CDR3 loop is CASSPQSGQPGPNTEAFF. The CDR3, as DNA: TGTGCCAGCAGCCCGCAGTCGGGACAGCCAGGGCCGAACACTGAAGCTTTCTTT.

The genes are TRBV7-9 and TRBJ1-3; D is unclear. Trimming shortened V by 1 base and J by 2 bases, and 6 bases separated the two germline ends. The CDR3 runs 14 residues. Looked up from germline, CDR1 is SEHNR and CDR2 is FQNEAQ (reference sequence). The DNA of the CDR3 is TGTGCCAGCAGCTTAGGCGGGACTGGAAACACCATATATTTT. Encoded protein: CASSLGGTGNTIYF.

The genes are TRBV27 and TRBJ1-5; 7 bases fit TRBD1. The CDR3 runs to 15 residues. V shed 9 bases, J shed 5 bases, and the junction held 13 bases outside the gene matches. CDR1 and CDR2 (germline): MNHEY, SMNVEV (reference sequence). This chain's CDR3 is CASPSSWTGYQPQHF. In DNA, the CDR3 is TGTGCCAGTCCTAGCTCCTGGACAGGCTATCAGCCCCAGCATTTT.

V usage is TRBV7-3 and J usage is TRBJ2-3, with 10 positions matching TRBD1. Losses at the gene ends were 3 bases for V and 2 bases for J; bases not matched to a gene: 11. The CDR3 sequence is 18 residues long. CDR1 and CDR2 from the germline V gene are SGHTA and FQGTGA. The CDR3 DNA reads TGTGCCAGCAGCTTCGCCCCTTCGGGACAGGGGATCACAGATACGCAGTATTTT. This sequence encodes CASSFAPSGQGITDTQYF.

The chain couples TRBV28 to TRBJ2-7; 7 positions agree with TRBD2. The CDR3 contains 15 residues. V lost 5 bases and J lost 0; bases outside the gene matches: 7. CDR1 MDHEN and CDR2 SYDVKM come from the germline V gene. The CDR3 region is CASSPSSGSSYEQYF. The CDR3, as DNA: TGTGCCAGCAGTCCCTCTAGCGGAAGCTCCTACGAGCAGTACTTC. The full variable domain, with the rest looked up from reference TRBV28 and TRBJ2-7, is DVKVTQSSRYLVKRTGEKVFLECVQDMDHENMFWYRQDPGLGLRLIYFSYDVKMKEKGDIPEGYSVSREKKERFSLILESASTNQTSMYLCASSPSSGSSYEQYFGPGTRLTVT.

The chain joins TRBV28 to TRBJ2-4; D may be TRBD1 (6 bases). Between the trimmed V and J ends, which lost 2 bases and 4 bases, there was a span of 18 bases. Germline CDR1 reads MDHEN; CDR2 reads SYDVKM. The CDR3 totals 17 residues. CDR3 region: CASSLVPYRATKNIQYF. CDR3 in DNA: TGTGCCAGCAGTTTAGTTCCCTACAGGGCGACTAAAAACATTCAGTACTTC.

The chain couples TRBV20-1 to TRBJ2-7; D not certain. CDR3 size: 10 residues. V lost 2 bases and J 7 bases, leaving 6 bases between the germline ends. Germline values: CDR1 DFQATT, CDR2 SNEGSKA (reference sequence). DNA of the CDR3: TGCAGTGCTAGACCCAGGGAGCAGTACTTC. The encoded protein is CSARPREQYF.

The chain employs TRBV28 and TRBJ2-7; 11 nucleotides align to TRBD2. There are 15 residues in the CDR3. The germline CDR1 and CDR2 sequences are MDHEN and SYDVKM. After removal of 5 bases from V and 2 bases from J, the junction contained 5 bases not matched to a gene. CDR3 region: CASSTRTSGPYEQYF. CDR3 coding DNA: TGTGCCAGCAGTACCCGGACTAGCGGGCCCTACGAGCAGTACTTC.

This clone was found a few times. The CDR3 reads CASSQDQGAYNEQFF. The CDR3 DNA sequence: TGTGCCAGCAGCCAAGATCAAGGGGCCTACAATGAGCAGTTCTTC. The chain recombines TRBV4-2 with TRBJ2-1; TRBD1 is a possible D gene (5 bases). Trimming removed 0 bases at V and 2 bases at J, with 8 bases between. Germline CDR1 LGHNA, CDR2 YNFKEQ. The CDR3 is 15 residues long.

The chain links TRBV6-4 to TRBJ2-5; 7 bases align to TRBD1. The V segment lost 6 bases and the J segment 2 bases; nucleotides outside the gene matches: 6. The CDR3 sequence is 14 residues long. Germline loops: CDR1 MRHNA, CDR2 SNTAGT. The CDR3 region has the DNA TGTGCCAGCAGCGCTCGGGACAGACAAGAGACCCAGTACTTC. Its translation: CASSARDRQETQYF.

J is TRBJ1-4 and V is TRBV9, with D possibly TRBD1 on 5 matching bases. The germline V gene encodes CDR1 SGDLS and CDR2 YYNGEE. The ends were cut back, 2 bases at V and 3 bases at J, with 14 bases in the middle. The CDR3 has 16 amino acids. Written as DNA, the CDR3 is TGTGCCAGCAGCGTCAACTCGCAGGGCCCTAATGAAAAACTGTTTTTT. This sequence encodes CASSVNSQGPNEKLFF.

V usage is TRBV5-1 and J usage is TRBJ1-6; maybe TRBD1 (6 bases). The CDR3 loop spans 16 amino acids. V lost 0 bases to trimming and J lost 4 bases, with 11 bases between them. The germline CDR1 and CDR2 sequences are SGHRS and YFSETQ. Here the CDR3 reads CASSLAGDRYNSPLHF. CDR3 bases: TGCGCCAGCAGCTTGGCTGGTGACAGGTATAATTCACCCCTCCACTTT.